This TCR beta chain was retrieved from a study of CD8+CD57+ T cells in acquired aplastic anemia (dated by TCRdb to about 2018). About the study as a whole: Extracted DNA from sorted CD4+ and CD8+ cells averaged approximately 3 ug, ranging from 0.2 to 27.4 ug. A CD8+CD57+ expansion meant a frequency higher than the mean frequency seen in healthy subjects. Findings and caveats that apply to the study as a whole: CD8+ Simpson's diversity did not differ significantly between patients and healthy controls (P=0.060). Roughly 30 CD8+ CDR3 sequences were found to be shared between patients and controls, but these sequences appeared to be highly expressed in patients and within the immunodominant clones of the patients.

Taken from the germline V gene, the CDR1 and CDR2 loops are MNHNS and SASEGT. V and J are trimmed by 8 bases and 0 bases, and the gene matches miss 12 bases of the junction. From the cysteine through the phenylalanine, the CDR3 covers 16 amino acids. Of all the DNA, just the CDR3 is kept, 48 bases in frame from base 1. Genomic DNA served as template for TCR beta VDJ combination and CDR3 sequence profiling. An Illumina HiSeq 2000 was used for TCR repertoire sequencing. As for the authors' bioinformatics: Repertoires were assessed using TRBV/TRBJ rearrangement plots, CDR3 size and DJ length profiles, and Simpson's diversity index. The immunodominant clone was defined as the most abundant DNA sequence in deep sequencing data. CDR3 amino acid sequences were checked for sharing between subjects and were compared against published repertoires and the VDJdb database. TCRdb applied fastp at Q25 and MiXCR to the public reads, then kept only in-frame beta chains. Rows merge per CDR3 protein into single entries with the most common DNA and genes. V and J calls and clone size were set by TCRdb, not the authors. The sample table shows approximately 150,000 distinct CDR3 sequences, and roughly 48% are seen once. Clones ranked in the top ten supply around 1.1% of the sample.

Points on this clonotype: Its antigen is still unknown. No base quality values were provided; no much bigger clone lies one nucleotide off.

Patients chosen for sequencing had shown expansion of CD8+CD57+ cells by flow cytometry. Every patient had severe acquired aplastic anemia, diagnosed using the International Study of Aplastic Anemia and Agranulocytosis and Camitta criteria. Patients had received no therapy at the time of blood sampling. In the study, sorted CD4+ and CD8+ blood T cells from patients with severe aplastic anemia and from healthy subjects underwent deep sequencing of TCR repertoires. Patients were enrolled in the USA under clinicaltrials.gov protocols 00001620, 01623167, 00001397, 00071045, 00081523 and 00961064. Ficoll-Paque density gradient centrifugation was used to isolate peripheral blood mononuclear cells. Before DNA was extracted, CD4+ and CD8+ T cells were sorted using either FACS or magnetic beads.

The sequence derives from a human donor with aplastic anemia. The chain was built from TRBV6-1 and TRBJ1-1; 7 central nucleotides agree with TRBD1. The sample comprised sorted CD4+, CD8+, or CD8+CD57+ T cells (not recorded which) from PBMCs. The CDR3 region has the sequence CASEGGLRFLNTEAFF. The sequenced DNA is TGTGCCAGCGAAGGGGGCCTAAGGTTTCTGAACACTGAAGCTTTCTTT.